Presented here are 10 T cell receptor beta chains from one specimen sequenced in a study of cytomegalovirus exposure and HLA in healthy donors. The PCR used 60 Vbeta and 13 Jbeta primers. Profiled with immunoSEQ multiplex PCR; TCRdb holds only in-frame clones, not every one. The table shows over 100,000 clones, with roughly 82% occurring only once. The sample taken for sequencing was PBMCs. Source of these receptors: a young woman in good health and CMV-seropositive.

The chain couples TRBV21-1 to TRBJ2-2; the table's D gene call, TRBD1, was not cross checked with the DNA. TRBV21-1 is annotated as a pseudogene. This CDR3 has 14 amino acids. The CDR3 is CASSKVGGPGELFF. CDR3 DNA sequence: TGTGCCAGCAGCAAAGTAGGTGGGCCCGGGGAGCTGTTTTTT.

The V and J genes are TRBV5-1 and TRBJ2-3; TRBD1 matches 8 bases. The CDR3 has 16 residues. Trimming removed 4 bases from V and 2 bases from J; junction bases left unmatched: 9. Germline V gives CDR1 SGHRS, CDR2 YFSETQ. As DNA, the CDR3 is TGCGCCAGCAGCGAAGACAGGGGAGGACCCACAGATACGCAGTATTTT. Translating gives CASSEDRGGPTDTQYF.

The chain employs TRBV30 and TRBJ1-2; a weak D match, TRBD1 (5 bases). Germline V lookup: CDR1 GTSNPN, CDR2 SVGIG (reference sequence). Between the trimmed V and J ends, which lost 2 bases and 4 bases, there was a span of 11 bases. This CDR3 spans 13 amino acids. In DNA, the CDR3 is TGTGCCTGGAGTACTCAGGGTGGCTATGGCTACACCTTC. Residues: CAWSTQGGYGYTF.

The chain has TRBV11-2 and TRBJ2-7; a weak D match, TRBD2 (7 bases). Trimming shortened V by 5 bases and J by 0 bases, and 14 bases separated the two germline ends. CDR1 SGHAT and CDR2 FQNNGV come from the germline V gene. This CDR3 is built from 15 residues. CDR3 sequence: CASSEGGGFSYEQYF. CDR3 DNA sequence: TGTGCCAGCAGCGAGGGGGGGGGTTTCTCCTACGAGCAGTACTTC.

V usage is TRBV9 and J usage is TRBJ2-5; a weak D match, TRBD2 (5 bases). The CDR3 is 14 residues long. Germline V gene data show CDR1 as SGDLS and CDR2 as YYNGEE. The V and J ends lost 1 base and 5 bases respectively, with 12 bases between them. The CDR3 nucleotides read TGTGCCAGCAGCGTAACGGGAATCTTGGAGACCCAGTACTTC. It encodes CASSVTGILETQYF.

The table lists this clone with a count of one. CDR3 residues: CASSSGYGELFF. Here the CDR3 DNA reads TGTGCCAGCAGTTCCGGGTACGGGGAGCTGTTTTTT. The J gene is TRBJ2-2, the V gene TRBV27; D gene ambiguous. Trimming took off 4 bases at V and 7 bases at J, with 7 bases between the two ends. The germline gives CDR1 MNHEY, CDR2 SMNVEV (reference sequence). This CDR3 spans 12 amino acids.

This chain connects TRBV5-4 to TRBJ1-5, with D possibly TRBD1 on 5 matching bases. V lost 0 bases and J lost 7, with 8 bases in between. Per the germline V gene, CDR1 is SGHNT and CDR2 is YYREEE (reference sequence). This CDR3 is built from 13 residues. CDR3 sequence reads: CASSLGGGQPQHF. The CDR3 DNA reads TGTGCCAGCAGCTTGGGGGGGGGACAGCCCCAGCATTTT. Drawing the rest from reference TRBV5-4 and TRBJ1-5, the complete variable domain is ETGVTQSPTHLIKTRGQQVTLRCSSQSGHNTVSWYQQALGQGPQFIFQYYREEENGRGNFPPRFSGLQFPNYSSELNVNALELDDSALYLCASSLGGGQPQHFGDGTRLSIL.

CDR3 DNA sequence: TGTGCCAGCAGTGTTATGGCGGGGGCTAGCACAGATACGCAGTATTTT. Translation: CASSVMAGASTDTQYF. The V call is TRBV6-1, the J call TRBJ2-3; tentatively, D is TRBD2 (7 bases). The CDR3 has 16 amino acids. Germline V gives CDR1 MNHNS, CDR2 SASEGT. V was shortened by 4 bases and J by 0 bases, with 14 bases between the two germline ends.

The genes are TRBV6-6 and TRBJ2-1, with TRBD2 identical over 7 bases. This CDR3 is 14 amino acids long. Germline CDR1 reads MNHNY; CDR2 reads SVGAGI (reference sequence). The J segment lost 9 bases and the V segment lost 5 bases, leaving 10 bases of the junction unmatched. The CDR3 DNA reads TGTGCCAGCAGTCCCCGGGTAGGGGAGGGTGAGCAGTTCTTC. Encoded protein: CASSPRVGEGEQFF.

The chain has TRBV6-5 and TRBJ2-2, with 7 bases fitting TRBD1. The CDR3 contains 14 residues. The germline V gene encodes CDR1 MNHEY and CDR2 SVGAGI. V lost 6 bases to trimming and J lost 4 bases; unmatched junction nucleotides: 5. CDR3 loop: CASSPTGITGELFF. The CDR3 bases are TGTGCCAGCAGCCCGACAGGGATCACCGGGGAGCTGTTTTTT.